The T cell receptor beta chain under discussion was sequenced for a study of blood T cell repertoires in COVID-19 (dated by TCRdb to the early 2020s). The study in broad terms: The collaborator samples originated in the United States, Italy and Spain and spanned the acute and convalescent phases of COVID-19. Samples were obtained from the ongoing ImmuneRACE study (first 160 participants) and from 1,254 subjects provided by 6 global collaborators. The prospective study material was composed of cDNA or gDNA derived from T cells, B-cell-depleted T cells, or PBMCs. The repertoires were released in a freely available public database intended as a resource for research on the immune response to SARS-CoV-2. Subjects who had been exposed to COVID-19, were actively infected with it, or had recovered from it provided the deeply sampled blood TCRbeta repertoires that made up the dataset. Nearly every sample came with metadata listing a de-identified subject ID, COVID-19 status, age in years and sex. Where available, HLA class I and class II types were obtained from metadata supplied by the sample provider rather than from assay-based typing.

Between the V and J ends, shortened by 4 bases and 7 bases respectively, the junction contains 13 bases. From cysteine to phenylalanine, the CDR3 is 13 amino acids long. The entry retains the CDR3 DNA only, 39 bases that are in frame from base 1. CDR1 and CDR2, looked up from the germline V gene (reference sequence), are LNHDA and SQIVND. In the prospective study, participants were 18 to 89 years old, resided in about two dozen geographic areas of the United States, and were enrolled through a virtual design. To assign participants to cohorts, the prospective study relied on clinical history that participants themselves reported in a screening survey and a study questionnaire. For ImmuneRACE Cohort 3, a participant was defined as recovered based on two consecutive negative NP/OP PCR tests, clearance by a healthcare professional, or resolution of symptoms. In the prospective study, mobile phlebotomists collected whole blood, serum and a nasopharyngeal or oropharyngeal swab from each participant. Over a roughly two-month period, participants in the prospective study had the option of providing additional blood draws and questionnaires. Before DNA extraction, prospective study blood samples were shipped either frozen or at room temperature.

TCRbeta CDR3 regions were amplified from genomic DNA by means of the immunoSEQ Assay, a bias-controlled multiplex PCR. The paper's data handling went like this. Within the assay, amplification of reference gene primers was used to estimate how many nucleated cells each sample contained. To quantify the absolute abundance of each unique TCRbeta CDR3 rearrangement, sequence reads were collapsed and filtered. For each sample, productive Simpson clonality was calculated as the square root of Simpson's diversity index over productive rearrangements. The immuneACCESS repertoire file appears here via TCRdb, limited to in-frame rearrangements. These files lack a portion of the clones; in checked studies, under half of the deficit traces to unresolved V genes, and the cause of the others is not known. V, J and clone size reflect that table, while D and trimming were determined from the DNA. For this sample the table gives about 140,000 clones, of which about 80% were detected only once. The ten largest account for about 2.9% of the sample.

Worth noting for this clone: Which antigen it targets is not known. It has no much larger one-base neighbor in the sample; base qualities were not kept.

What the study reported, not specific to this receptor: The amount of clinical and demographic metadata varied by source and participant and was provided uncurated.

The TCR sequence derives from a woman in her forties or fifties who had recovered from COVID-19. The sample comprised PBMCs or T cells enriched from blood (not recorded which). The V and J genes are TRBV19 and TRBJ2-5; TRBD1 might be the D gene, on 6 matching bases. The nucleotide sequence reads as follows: TGTGCCAGTAGTAAGGACAGCCCGGGGACCCAGTACTTC. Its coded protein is CASSKDSPGTQYF.